What follows is one T cell receptor beta chain and its context. Its antigen is as yet unknown. Clones were read by immunoSEQ multiplex PCR, and TCRdb kept only the in-frame ones, dropping some. This sample has about 1 million clones; around 76% occur once, and the top ten carry less than 1.5%. Memory CD4+ cells were the fraction left after CD45RA+ naive selection. This sample stems from a study of shared clonotypes between healthy human individuals. Study-level background: CD4 naive and memory got three plates each, CD8 naive two, CD8 memory one.

The CDR3 length is 13 residues. In germline, CDR1 is ENHRY, CDR2 SYGVKD. Trimming took off 6 bases at V and 2 bases at J, with 10 bases between the two ends. Findings and caveats of the study: As a rule, naive subsets had a larger estimated richness than memory subsets.

V gene TRBV10-3 combines with J gene TRBJ2-5; D not certain. Sequenced sample: memory CD4+ T cells sorted from blood. The sample's subset: CD45RA-negative fraction. The receptor was derived from a man aged 18 to 35 in good health. The CDR3 loop is CAISPEPQETQYF. The CDR3 coding sequence is TGTGCCATCAGCCCTGAACCGCAAGAGACCCAGTACTTC.